Given below is one T cell receptor (beta chain) in context. Both 60 Vbeta primers and 13 Jbeta primers went into the PCR. Clones were read by immunoSEQ multiplex PCR, and TCRdb kept only the in-frame ones, dropping some. The data contain 150,000 to 200,000 clones, about 75% of them seen just once; the ten biggest clones take up approximately 5%. The data stem from a study of cytomegalovirus exposure and HLA in healthy donors. The ends lost 3 bases at V and 0 bases at J; junction bases unmatched: 7. Germline CDR1 and CDR2: SGHRS and YFSETQ. The length of the CDR3 is 17 residues. Specimen: PBMCs. The chain employs TRBV5-1 and TRBJ2-2, with 8 bases aligning to TRBD1. This sequence was found in a man younger than 30 in good health and CMV-seropositive. The CDR3 coding sequence is TGCGCCAGCAGCTGGACAGGGCCCTCTACGAACACCGGGGAGCTGTTTTTT. This gives the protein CASSWTGPSTNTGELFF.